Presented here are 30 T cell receptor beta chains from one specimen sequenced in a study of identifying expanded T cells in peripheral blood. Clones were read by immunoSEQ multiplex PCR, and TCRdb kept only the in-frame ones, dropping some. This table holds 70,000 to 100,000 clones, roughly 86% found once. The sequencing sample was made of blood. These receptors all stem from a person between 18 and 75 years old in good health.

The table lists this clone with many counts. The CDR3 DNA follows: TGTGCCTGGAATCTCTCAGAGAATGAAAAACTGTTTTTT. Its protein is CAWNLSENEKLFF. The chain has TRBV30 and TRBJ1-4; D gene ambiguous. This CDR3 has 13 amino acids. Germline V gene sequence: CDR1 GTSNPN, CDR2 SVGIG (reference sequence). V lost 4 bases and J 5 bases, leaving 11 bases between the germline ends. Complete variable domain (other parts from reference TRBV30 and TRBJ1-4): SQTIHQWPATLVQPVGSPLSLECTVEGTSNPNLYWYRQAAGRGLQLLFYSVGIGQISSEVPQNLSASRPQDRQFILSSKKLLLSDSGFYLCAWNLSENEKLFFGSGTQLSVL.

The chain joins TRBV28 to TRBJ1-4, with TRBD1 matching over 7 bases. This CDR3 is 15 amino acids long. CDR1 and CDR2 from the germline V gene are MDHEN and SYDVKM. V lost 5 bases and J lost 5; bases outside the gene matches: 8. CDR3 amino acids: CASSPKDRKNEKLFF. The CDR3 bases are TGTGCCAGCAGTCCAAAGGACAGGAAGAATGAAAAACTGTTTTTT.

A word on this clone: Compared with germline, one end of the junction differs, possibly owing to a read error. V usage is TRBV6-6 and J usage is TRBJ2-7, with 15 bases matching TRBD2. The CDR3 covers 15 residues. CDR1 MNHNY and CDR2 SVGAGI come from the germline V gene (reference sequence). CDR3 sequence: CASSSSSGTSGRTTF. CDR3 bases: TGTGCCAGCAGTTCCTCCTCCGGGACTAGCGGGAGGACAACCTTC.

The chain carries TRBV4-2 and TRBJ2-5, with TRBD2 as a possible D gene (5 bases). This CDR3 contains 13 residues. V lost 4 bases to trimming and J lost 5 bases, with 11 bases between them. Germline V gene lookup returns CDR1 LGHNA and CDR2 YNFKEQ. CDR3 bases: TGTGCCAGCAGCCTCGGATGGGAGGAGACCCAGTACTTC. Its protein is CASSLGWEETQYF.

V and J are TRBV28 and TRBJ2-7; TRBD1 matches 7 bases. Germline assignment: CDR1 MDHEN and CDR2 SYDVKM. V shed 7 bases, J shed 7 bases, and the junction held 10 bases outside the gene matches. This CDR3 is 13 amino acids long. The CDR3 sequence: CASNYRGAGEQYF. In DNA form, the CDR3 reads TGTGCCAGCAATTACAGGGGCGCGGGTGAGCAGTACTTC.

The sample holds one count of this clone. V and J are TRBV18 and TRBJ2-2, with D possibly TRBD1 on 5 matching bases. Germline assignment: CDR1 KGHSH and CDR2 LQKENI. V was clipped by 3 bases and J by 6 bases, with 17 bases between them. The CDR3 contains 16 residues. The CDR3 nucleotides are TGTGCCAGCTCACCCCCAGGAAGGGGATTGGCCGGGGAGCTGTTTTTT. It specifies CASSPPGRGLAGELFF.

The rearrangement links TRBV6-5 to TRBJ2-5, with a possible D match to TRBD2 (6 bases). Germline V CDR1 and CDR2: MNHEY, SVGAGI. This CDR3 is built from 12 residues. V was clipped by 5 bases and J by 4 bases, with 8 bases between them. CDR3 loop: CASSRGGETQYF. CDR3 bases: TGTGCCAGCAGTCGGGGAGGAGAGACCCAGTACTTC.

The DNA of the CDR3 is TGCGCCAGCGGGTGGACAGGGTCTGATGAAAAACTGTTTTTT. Amino acid sequence: CASGWTGSDEKLFF. The rearrangement uses TRBV5-1 and TRBJ1-4, with 8 bases identical to TRBD1. Germline values: CDR1 SGHRS, CDR2 YFSETQ. V gave up 7 bases and J gave up 6 bases; unmatched junction bases: 8. The CDR3 consists of 14 residues. Full variable domain (remainder filled in from reference TRBV5-1 and TRBJ1-4): KAGVTQTPRYLIKTRGQQVTLSCSPISGHRSVSWYQQTPGQGLQFLFEYFSETQRNKGNFPGRFSGRQFSNSRSEMNVSTLELGDSALYLCASGWTGSDEKLFFGSGTQLSVL.

In regard to this clone: The same CDR3 can be traced to other DNA sequences in this sample. V and J are TRBV6-1 and TRBJ2-5; D gene unclear. This CDR3 has 11 amino acids. V lost 3 bases and J 4 bases, leaving 3 bases between the germline ends. Germline V gives CDR1 MNHNS, CDR2 SASEGT. CDR3: CASSEGETQYF. The CDR3 DNA reads as TGTGCCAGCAGTGAGGGAGAGACCCAGTACTTC.

The chain joins TRBV4-1 to TRBJ1-4; no reliable D call. The germline gives CDR1 MGHRA, CDR2 YSYEKL. V lost 5 bases to trimming and J lost 7 bases, with 8 bases between them. This CDR3 comprises 12 residues. The CDR3 region is CASSWGSEKLFF. The CDR3 coding sequence is TGCGCCAGCAGCTGGGGAAGTGAAAAACTGTTTTTT.

The CDR3 protein is CASRGRGGISGNQPQHF. DNA of the CDR3: TGTGCCAGCCGGGGCAGGGGAGGAATTTCTGGGAATCAGCCCCAGCATTTT. This chain uses TRBV28 with TRBJ1-5, with a weak D call TRBD1 (6 bases). Germline CDR1 is MDHEN and CDR2 is SYDVKM. Trimming removed 8 bases from V and 4 bases from J, with 24 bases in between. CDR3 length: 17 amino acids.

The chain couples TRBV30 to TRBJ1-1; D remains ambiguous. The germline V gene has CDR1 GTSNPN and CDR2 SVGIG (reference sequence). The CDR3 extends over 14 amino acids. V lost 2 bases and J 3 bases, leaving 13 bases between the germline ends. The CDR3 loop is CAWSRTEGYTEAFF. CDR3 nucleotide sequence: TGTGCCTGGAGTCGGACGGAGGGTTACACTGAAGCTTTCTTT.

This clone was observed once. V gene TRBV19 combines with J gene TRBJ2-5; the D call may be TRBD1 or TRBD2 (5 bases each). Germline V gene data show CDR1 as LNHDA and CDR2 as SQIVND (reference sequence). This CDR3 has 13 residues. The V end was cut by 8 bases, the J end by 2 bases, with 12 bases between. CDR3 protein: CASGGLGQETQYF. The CDR3 DNA follows: TGTGCCAGTGGGGGATTGGGGCAAGAGACCCAGTACTTC.

The chain combines TRBV15 with TRBJ2-3, with a weak D call TRBD2 (5 bases). Looked up from germline, CDR1 is LNHNV and CDR2 is YYDKDF (reference sequence). There are 13 residues in the CDR3. Trimming took 5 bases from V and 6 from J, leaving 12 bases between them. The CDR3 protein is CATSGGVIDTQYF. CDR3 coding DNA: TGTGCCACCAGCGGAGGAGTTATTGATACGCAGTATTTT.

V usage is TRBV2 and J usage is TRBJ1-4; TRBD1 is a possible D gene (5 bases). From germline, CDR1 is SNHLY and CDR2 FYNNEI. This CDR3 has 13 residues. The V end lost 6 bases, the J end lost 7 bases, and 12 bases lay between the germline ends. In DNA, the CDR3 is TGTGCCAGCAGGGGGGTAGGAACTGAAAAACTGTTTTTT. Translated: CASRGVGTEKLFF.

This clone occurred once. The V gene is TRBV6-1, the J gene TRBJ2-7; 8 bases are a match to TRBD1. Looked up from germline, CDR1 is MNHNS and CDR2 is SASEGT. V gave up 5 bases and J gave up 0 bases; unmatched junction bases: 6. This CDR3 has 15 residues. The chain's CDR3 is CASSHTGGPSYEQYF. CDR3 bases: TGTGCCAGCAGTCATACAGGGGGGCCCTCCTACGAGCAGTACTTC.

This chain uses TRBV6-1 with TRBJ2-2; D unclear. The germline V and J ends were trimmed by 7 bases and 3 bases, with 9 bases remaining between them. The CDR3 runs 13 residues. Per the germline V gene, CDR1 is MNHNS and CDR2 is SASEGT. The DNA for the CDR3 is TGTGCCAGCATCAGTTGGGACACCGGGGAGCTGTTTTTT. This sequence encodes CASISWDTGELFF.

V gene TRBV7-8 combines with J gene TRBJ2-7, with 8 bases matching TRBD1. V gave up 3 bases and J gave up 3 bases; unmatched junction bases: 7. Germline V gives CDR1 SGHVS, CDR2 FQNEAQ. This CDR3 spans 15 amino acids. The CDR3 nucleotides read TGTGCCAGCAGCTTCTGGACAGGGCCTTACTACGAGCAGTACTTC. Encoded protein: CASSFWTGPYYEQYF.

This clone was recorded a few times. The V and J genes are TRBV19 and TRBJ1-1; TRBD1 might be the D (6 bases). Germline V lookup: CDR1 LNHDA, CDR2 SQIVND (reference sequence). Trimming took 9 bases from V and 1 from J, leaving 12 bases between them. The CDR3 spans 13 residues. CDR3 protein: CASLDRRNTEAFF. CDR3 bases: TGTGCCAGCCTGGACAGACGGAACACTGAAGCTTTCTTT. The whole variable domain, remainder taken from reference TRBV19 and TRBJ1-1, is DGGITQSPKYLFRKEGQNVTLSCEQNLNHDAMYWYRQDPGQGLRLIYYSQIVNDFQKGDIAEGYSVSREKKESFPLTVTSAQKNPTAFYLCASLDRRNTEAFFGQGTRLTVV.

The chain couples TRBV7-9 to TRBJ2-7; TRBD2 agrees at 11 bases. Trimming took 1 base from V and 1 from J; bases not matched to a gene: 6. CDR3 length: 17 amino acids. Germline-derived CDR1 and CDR2 are SEHNR and FQNEAQ (reference sequence). The CDR3 DNA reads as TGTGCCAGCAGCTTAGGACTAGCGGGGACAAAGTCCTACGAGCAGTACTTC. Amino acid sequence: CASSLGLAGTKSYEQYF.

The chain has TRBV5-1 and TRBJ2-7; 13 bases line up with TRBD2. CDR1 is SGHRS and CDR2 is YFSETQ in the germline V gene. The CDR3 has 16 residues. Unmatched junction bases numbered 8, after V lost 3 bases and J lost 5 bases. In nucleotides, the CDR3 is TGCGCCAGCAGCTCCCCGACTAGCGGGGGGAAGAACGAGCAGTACTTC. Translating it yields CASSSPTSGGKNEQYF.

CDR3: CASSLGGRAYEQYF. As DNA, the CDR3 is TGTGCCAGCAGCTTGGGCGGGAGAGCGTACGAGCAGTACTTC. The V gene is TRBV5-4, the J gene TRBJ2-7; 7 bases are a match to TRBD2. The CDR3 length is 14 residues. Per germline, CDR1 SGHNT and CDR2 YYREEE (reference sequence). The trim removed 0 bases at V and 4 bases at J, leaving 4 bases unmatched.

This chain connects TRBV6-6 to TRBJ2-5; no firm D call. V was cut by 4 bases and J by 5 bases, with 11 bases left in between. There are 13 residues in the CDR3. Germline CDR1 is MNHNY and CDR2 is SVGAGI (reference sequence). The CDR3 reads CASSLSERETQYF. DNA of the CDR3: TGTGCCAGCAGTTTGTCAGAGAGGGAGACCCAGTACTTC.

The chain links TRBV6-6 to TRBJ2-1, with 7 bases matching TRBD2. The CDR3 is 16 amino acids. Germline CDR1 MNHNY, CDR2 SVGAGI (reference sequence). J was trimmed by 1 base and V by 5 bases; bases with no gene match: 8. CDR3 sequence (DNA): TGTGCCAGCAGTCCGAGTGGCGGGAGTTCCTACAATGAGCAGTTCTTC. Its translation: CASSPSGGSSYNEQFF.

The chain joins TRBV28 to TRBJ2-1; the D is unclear. CDR1 is MDHEN and CDR2 is SYDVKM in the germline V gene. This CDR3 has 15 residues. The V end lost 8 bases, the J end lost 8 bases, and 22 bases lay between the germline ends. Here the CDR3 reads CASDSRTLEFYEQFF. CDR3 nucleotides: TGTGCCAGCGATTCTCGGACCCTCGAATTCTATGAGCAGTTCTTC.

This chain joins TRBV11-3 and TRBJ2-2; a possible D gene is TRBD1 (6 bases). Deletions cut 5 bases from V and 6 bases from J, with 16 bases between. Germline V gene data show CDR1 as SGHNT and CDR2 as YENEEA. This CDR3 has 15 amino acids. This CDR3 reads CASSPGLQGSGELFF. CDR3 nucleotide sequence: TGTGCCAGCAGCCCTGGGTTACAGGGATCCGGGGAGCTGTTTTTT.

The rearrangement links TRBV7-3 to TRBJ2-7; 10 bases fit TRBD1. This CDR3 is 15 amino acids long. The germline gives CDR1 SGHTA, CDR2 FQGTGA. V gave up 0 bases and J gave up 4 bases; unmatched junction bases: 3. The CDR3: CASSLTGQGSYEQYF. The CDR3 nucleotides are TGTGCCAGCAGCTTAACGGGACAGGGGTCGTACGAGCAGTACTTC.

The rearrangement joins TRBV5-4 to TRBJ1-2; D call uncertain. This CDR3 is 13 amino acids long. V was clipped by 0 bases and J by 2 bases, with 5 bases between them. CDR1 is SGHNT, CDR2 YYREEE, per germline (reference sequence). The CDR3 coding sequence is TGTGCCAGCAGCTTGGGCCAGAACTATGGCTACACCTTC. Amino acids: CASSLGQNYGYTF.

The V call is TRBV29-1, the J call TRBJ1-2; 7 bases are shared with TRBD1. The CDR3 is made up of 13 amino acids. V shed 7 bases, J shed 5 bases, and the junction held 10 bases outside the gene matches. CDR1 and CDR2 from the germline V gene are SQVTM and ANQGSEA. As DNA, the CDR3 is TGCAGCGCCGAATCGGGGACAGCGTATGGCTACACCTTC. This translates into CSAESGTAYGYTF.

This sequence joins TRBV5-1 and TRBJ1-4, with 7 bases fitting TRBD1. The germline V gene encodes CDR1 SGHRS and CDR2 YFSETQ. After removal of 2 bases from V and 0 bases from J, the junction contained 7 bases not matched to a gene. There are 17 residues in the CDR3. DNA for the CDR3: TGCGCCAGCAGCTTCGGCAGGGGGTATGCAACTAATGAAAAACTGTTTTTT. This gives the protein CASSFGRGYATNEKLFF.